The 20 T cell receptor beta chains below all came from one sample that was sequenced in a study of post-analysis software for immune sequencing data. Every TCR beta cDNA library bore unique molecular identifiers. MiXCR, run by TCRdb on the PCR reads, gives a single entry per CDR3 protein. The sample carries around 500,000 distinct CDR3 sequences, around a third recorded once. Their cognate antigens are unknown. Study-wide points: Patients used about five TRBV segments, including TRBV5-6, TRBV5-1 and TRBV20-1, more often than controls.

Sequencing was done on a sample of blood. The receptors here all came from a girl between 2 and 17 years old with multiple sclerosis.

This clonotype showed up just a few times. V usage is TRBV5-1 and J usage is TRBJ1-2; D unclear. The V gene lost 2 bases and the J gene lost 3 bases, with 8 bases spanning the gap. Germline assignment: CDR1 SGHRS and CDR2 YFSETQ. This CDR3 region has 13 residues. The CDR3 reads CASSLNLDYGYTF. CDR3 sequence (DNA): TGCGCCAGCAGCTTAAACCTAGACTATGGCTACACCTTC.

The chain has TRBV5-1 and TRBJ2-2, with D perhaps TRBD2 (7 bases). CDR3 size: 18 residues. Germline V gene lookup returns CDR1 SGHRS and CDR2 YFSETQ. The ends were cut back, 6 bases at V and 4 bases at J, with 25 bases in the middle. Here the CDR3 DNA reads TGCGCCAGCACGGTTCTAGGGGGGGCGCCCGGGCCCACCGGGGAGCTGTTTTTT. Translated: CASTVLGGAPGPTGELFF.

The chain recombines TRBV12-3 or TRBV12-4 with TRBJ2-3; D not certain. Trimming removed 6 bases from V and 2 bases from J, with 12 bases in between. The CDR3 is made up of 14 amino acids. CDR3 coding DNA: TGTGCCAGCAGCCCCCGAATGCCCACAGATACGCAGTATTTT. The encoded protein is CASSPRMPTDTQYF.

The rearrangement joins TRBV6-2 or TRBV6-3 to TRBJ1-2; D gene uncertain. CDR1 is MNHEY and CDR2 is SVGEGT in the germline V gene. The CDR3 loop spans 13 amino acids. V gave up 2 bases and J gave up 1 base, with 5 bases separating them. This CDR3 reads CASSYRDNYGYTF. The CDR3 DNA reads as TGTGCCAGCAGTTACCGGGATAACTATGGCTACACCTTC.

This clonotype was seen only a few times. The V and J genes are TRBV12-3 or TRBV12-4 and TRBJ1-5, with 7 bases aligning to TRBD1. The CDR3 runs 18 residues. The V and J ends lost 4 bases and 0 bases, in that order; junction bases with no gene match: 12. DNA of the CDR3: TGTGCCAGCAGTTCCTCCCCGCCCGGGACAGCTAGCAATCAGCCCCAGCATTTT. Encoded protein: CASSSSPPGTASNQPQHF.

This chain links TRBV5-1 with TRBJ1-2, with a weak D call TRBD1 (5 bases). This CDR3 region has 14 residues. Trimming left V 3 bases short and J 4 bases short, with 13 bases between. Germline CDR1 is SGHRS and CDR2 is YFSETQ. CDR3 sequence (DNA): TGCGCCAGCAGCTCAAAAACAGGTGGCTATGGCTACACCTTC. Protein: CASSSKTGGYGYTF. Full variable domain (rest looked up from reference TRBV5-1 and TRBJ1-2): KAGVTQTPRYLIKTRGQQVTLSCSPISGHRSVSWYQQTPGQGLQFLFEYFSETQRNKGNFPGRFSGRQFSNSRSEMNVSTLELGDSALYLCASSSKTGGYGYTFGSGTRLTVV.

This clonotype was counted ten times or more. This rearrangement joins TRBV25-1 to TRBJ2-1; D not certain. The germline V and J ends were trimmed by 3 bases and 3 bases, with 0 bases remaining between them. CDR1 is MGHDK, CDR2 SYGVNS, per germline. The CDR3 has 11 amino acids. The CDR3 region has the DNA TGTGCCAGCAGTGACTACAATGAGCAGTTCTTC. Its translation is CASSDYNEQFF.

This clonotype was found once. The gene calls are TRBV20-1 and TRBJ2-1; tentatively, D is TRBD2 (5 bases). V shed 2 bases and J shed 4 bases, with 15 bases lying between them. This CDR3 has 15 residues. Germline V gene data show CDR1 as DFQATT and CDR2 as SNEGSKA (reference sequence). In DNA, the CDR3 is TGCAGTGCTAGACCAGGAACTAGGACTTACAATGAGCAGTTCTTC. Translation: CSARPGTRTYNEQFF.

There are a few counts of this clonotype. This chain uses TRBV29-1 with TRBJ2-5; no clear D gene. CDR3 length: 12 residues. With 2 bases removed from V and 5 bases from J, the gap between germline ends came to 9 bases. Germline CDR1 reads SQVTM; CDR2 reads ANQGSEA. CDR3 DNA: TGCAGCGTTGAACAGGACGGGGAGACCCAGTACTTC. Its protein is CSVEQDGETQYF.

This clonotype showed up just a few times. The V gene is TRBV7-9, the J gene TRBJ2-3, with D perhaps TRBD2 (5 bases). Trimming took off 7 bases at V and 5 bases at J, with 19 bases between the two ends. Per germline, CDR1 SEHNR and CDR2 FQNEAQ (reference sequence). This CDR3 comprises 15 residues. This chain's CDR3 is CASTPSAFRGDTQYF. The CDR3 nucleotides are TGTGCCAGCACCCCCTCAGCTTTCCGGGGAGATACGCAGTATTTT. Based on the CDR3 plus reference TRBV7-9 and TRBJ2-3, the full variable domain is DTGVSQNPRHKITKRGQNVTFRCDPISEHNRLYWYRQTLGQGPEFLTYFQNEAQLEKSRLLSDRFSAERPKGSFSTLEIQRTEQGDSAMYLCASTPSAFRGDTQYFGPGTRLTVL.

The chain links TRBV2 to TRBJ2-7, with D perhaps matching TRBD2 (5 bases). Deletions cut 6 bases from V and 2 bases from J, with 8 bases between. This CDR3 comprises 12 residues. The germline CDR1 and CDR2 sequences are SNHLY and FYNNEI. CDR3 sequence: CASRLDPYEQYF. CDR3 DNA: TGTGCCAGCAGACTAGACCCCTACGAGCAGTACTTC.

The chain recombines TRBV6-5 with TRBJ1-1; 10 nucleotides agree with TRBD1. The CDR3 has 13 amino acids. Germline V CDR1 and CDR2: MNHEY, SVGAGI. The V gene end was trimmed by 6 bases and the J gene end by 7 bases; junction bases not matched to a gene: 5. The CDR3 region has the DNA TGTGCCAGCAGCTCCGGGACAGGGGTTGAAGCTTTCTTT. Residues: CASSSGTGVEAFF.

This clonotype was counted once. The chain combines TRBV12-3 or TRBV12-4 with TRBJ1-4; tentatively, D is TRBD1 (6 bases). Trimming removed 3 bases from V and 6 bases from J, with 14 bases in between. The CDR3 runs 15 residues. The CDR3: CASSLGQGRDEKLFF. CDR3 nucleotides: TGTGCCAGCAGTTTGGGGCAGGGGCGCGATGAAAAACTGTTTTTT.

The CDR3 loop is CSASSGDQPQHF. Here the CDR3 DNA reads TGCAGTGCTTCCTCCGGGGATCAGCCCCAGCATTTT. The chain recombines TRBV20-1 with TRBJ1-5; D gene uncertain. Trimming cost V 5 bases and J 5 bases, with 10 bases left between them. This CDR3 contains 12 residues. Germline V lookup: CDR1 DFQATT, CDR2 SNEGSKA (reference sequence).

This clonotype turned up a few times. J is TRBJ1-6 and V is TRBV20-1, with 9 bases identical to TRBD1. The CDR3 runs 14 residues. Per the germline V gene, CDR1 is DFQATT and CDR2 is SNEGSKA (reference sequence). V shed 6 bases, J shed 9 bases, and the junction held 9 bases outside the gene matches. The CDR3 is CSARDRALASPLHF. Here the CDR3 DNA reads TGCAGTGCGAGGGACAGGGCTCTCGCTTCACCCCTCCACTTT.

V and J are TRBV5-1 and TRBJ1-5; TRBD1 agrees at 7 bases. J lost 0 bases, V lost 2 bases, and 2 bases had no gene match. From germline, CDR1 is SGHRS and CDR2 YFSETQ. This CDR3 spans 15 amino acids. DNA for the CDR3: TGCGCCAGCAGCTTACAGGGGTATAGCAATCAGCCCCAGCATTTT. This codes for CASSLQGYSNQPQHF.

To note about this clonotype: A single base separates this from a much larger clone, so it may be a read error. The chain uses TRBV28 and TRBJ1-2; D is ambiguous. This CDR3 has 16 amino acids. The germline V gene encodes CDR1 MDHEN and CDR2 SYDVKM. The V end was cut by 4 bases, the J end by 4 bases, with 19 bases between. The CDR3 loop reads CASSSPRAAKSYGYTF. DNA of the CDR3: TGTGCCAGCAGTTCGCCTAGGGCAGCGAAGTCCTATGGCTACACCTTC.

The rearrangement links TRBV20-1 to TRBJ1-4; no definite D call. Germline V gene lookup returns CDR1 DFQATT and CDR2 SNEGSKA (reference sequence). V lost 5 bases, J lost 1 base, and 11 bases lay in between. The CDR3 runs to 14 residues. CDR3 in DNA: TGCAGTGCTCCGGAGCCTGGAACTAATGAAAAACTGTTTTTT. Translating gives CSAPEPGTNEKLFF.

The gene calls are TRBV10-3 and TRBJ1-5; unclear D gene. This CDR3 is 13 amino acids long. V shed 6 bases and J shed 3 bases, with 9 bases lying between them. Per germline, CDR1 ENHRY and CDR2 SYGVKD. CDR3 sequence (DNA): TGTGCCATCAGGTGGCAGCCCAATCAGCCCCAGCATTTT. Protein: CAIRWQPNQPQHF.

The V gene is TRBV5-1, the J gene TRBJ1-6; D unresolved. Germline V gene lookup returns CDR1 SGHRS and CDR2 YFSETQ. This CDR3 contains 15 residues. V lost 1 base and J 8 bases, leaving 13 bases between the germline ends. CDR3 sequence (DNA): TGCGCCAGCAGCTTGCAAGAGAGGTCGGATTCACCCCTCCACTTT. This codes for CASSLQERSDSPLHF.